Sequencing of this T cell receptor beta chain was carried out in a study of T cells in women clearing cervical HPV infection. Study-wide background: Blood came at first lesion visit for cases, post-clearance for controls. Points from the study as a whole: Cases carried less TRBV6-7 than controls: roughly 0.12% versus 0.17%. Cases and controls were distinguished at AUC around 0.87 by richness and V genes.

Some clones are missing from TCRdb's copy, which holds only in-frame ones; the method was immunoSEQ multiplex PCR. This table holds 30,000 to 35,000 clones. The CDR3 extends over 14 amino acids. Between the trimmed V and J ends, which lost 3 bases and 0 bases, there was a span of 9 bases. Looked up from germline, CDR1 is SGHAT and CDR2 is FQNNGV. In regard to this clone: Antigen: not known. The CDR3 end falls 3 residues outside the read, so it is completed with the germline J gene.

This clonotype was sampled from a woman between 18 and 70 years old with a cervical HPV16 infection that either progressed to CIN3+ or cleared (not recorded which). V is TRBV11-2 and J is TRBJ2-7; tentatively, D is TRBD2 (5 bases). What was sequenced was blood buffy coat. The CDR3 region is CASSLQRSSYEQYF. The DNA read from the CDR3 is TGTGCCAGCAGCTTGCAGCGGAGCTCCTACGAG.